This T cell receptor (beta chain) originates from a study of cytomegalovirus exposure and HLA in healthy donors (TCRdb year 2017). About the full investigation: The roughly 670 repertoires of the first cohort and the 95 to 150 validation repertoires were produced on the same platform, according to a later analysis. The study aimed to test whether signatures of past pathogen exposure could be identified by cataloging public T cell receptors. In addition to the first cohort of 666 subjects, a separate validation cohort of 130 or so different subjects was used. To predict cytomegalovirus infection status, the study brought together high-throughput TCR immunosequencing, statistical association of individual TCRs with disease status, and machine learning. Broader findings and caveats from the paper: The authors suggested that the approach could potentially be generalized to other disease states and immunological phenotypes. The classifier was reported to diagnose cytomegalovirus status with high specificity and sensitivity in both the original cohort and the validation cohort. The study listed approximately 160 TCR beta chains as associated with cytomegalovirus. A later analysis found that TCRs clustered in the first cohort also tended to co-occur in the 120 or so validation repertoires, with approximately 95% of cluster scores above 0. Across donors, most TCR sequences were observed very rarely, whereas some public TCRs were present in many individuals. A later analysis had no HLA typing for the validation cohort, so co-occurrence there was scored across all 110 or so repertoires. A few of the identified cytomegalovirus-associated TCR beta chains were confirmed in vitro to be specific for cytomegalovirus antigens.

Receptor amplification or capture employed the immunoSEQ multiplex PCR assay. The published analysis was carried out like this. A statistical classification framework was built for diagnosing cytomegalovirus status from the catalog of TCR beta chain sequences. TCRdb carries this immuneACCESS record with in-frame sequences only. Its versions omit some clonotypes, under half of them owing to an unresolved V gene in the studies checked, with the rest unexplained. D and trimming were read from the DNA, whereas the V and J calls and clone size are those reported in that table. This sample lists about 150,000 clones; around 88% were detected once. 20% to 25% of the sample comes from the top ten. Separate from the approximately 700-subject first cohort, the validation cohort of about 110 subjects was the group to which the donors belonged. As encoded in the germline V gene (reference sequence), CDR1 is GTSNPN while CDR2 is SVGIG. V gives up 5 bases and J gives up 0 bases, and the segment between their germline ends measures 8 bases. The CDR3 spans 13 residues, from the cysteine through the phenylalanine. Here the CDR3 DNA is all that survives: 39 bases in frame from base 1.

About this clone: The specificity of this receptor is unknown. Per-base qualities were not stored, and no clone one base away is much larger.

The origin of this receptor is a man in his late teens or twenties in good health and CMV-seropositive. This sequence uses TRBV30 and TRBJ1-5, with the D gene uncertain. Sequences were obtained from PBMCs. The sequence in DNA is TGTGCCTGGGCCTTAGATAGCAATCAGCCCCAGCATTTT. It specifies CAWALDSNQPQHF.